One and the same sample provided the 19 T cell receptor beta chains below, sequenced in a study of blood T cell repertoires in COVID-19. Clones were read by immunoSEQ multiplex PCR, and TCRdb kept only the in-frame ones, dropping some. The sample shows about 77,000 clones, roughly nine tenths of them seen only once. The sample taken for sequencing was peripheral blood. These TCRs come from an elderly woman with active or convalescent COVID-19.

Regarding this clone: One junction end does not reproduce the germline sequence, and a read error may be involved. This chain links TRBV11-2 with TRBJ1-2; D ambiguous. Germline assignment: CDR1 SGHAT and CDR2 FQNNGV. CDR3 size: 13 residues. CDR3 sequence reads: CASTLRGFGGHTF. The CDR3 region has the DNA TGTGCCAGCACCCTGCGCGGGTTCGGTGGCCACACCTTC.

The rearrangement joins TRBV4-2 to TRBJ2-2; perhaps TRBD1 as D (6 bases). The CDR3 length is 17 residues. CDR1 and CDR2 (germline): LGHNA, YNFKEQ. V lost 0 bases and J lost 6, with 17 bases in between. This chain's CDR3 is CASSQDPQGRSAGELFF. The CDR3 DNA follows: TGTGCCAGCAGCCAAGATCCACAGGGCCGTTCCGCCGGGGAGCTGTTTTTT.

This chain links TRBV6-5 with TRBJ1-1; the D gene is possibly TRBD1 (5 bases). In germline, CDR1 is MNHEY, CDR2 SVGAGI. The CDR3 extends over 16 amino acids. Trimming removed 2 bases at V and 0 bases at J, with 13 bases between. CDR3: CASSYSRWGMNTEAFF. The CDR3 DNA reads TGTGCCAGCAGTTACAGCCGGTGGGGCATGAACACTGAAGCTTTCTTT.

V and J are TRBV5-4 and TRBJ2-5; TRBD2 matches 10 bases. V was pared by 4 bases and J by 1 base, with 4 bases of the junction left unmatched. The CDR3 loop spans 15 amino acids. Germline CDR1 and CDR2: SGHNT and YYREEE (reference sequence). This chain's CDR3 is CASSPLAGFQETQYF. The CDR3 DNA reads TGTGCCAGCAGCCCACTAGCGGGGTTCCAAGAGACCCAGTACTTC.

This clone has just one count. The chain uses TRBV4-2 and TRBJ1-2, with 7 positions matching TRBD1. Looked up from germline, CDR1 is LGHNA and CDR2 is YNFKEQ. The CDR3 length is 15 residues. The V gene end was trimmed by 3 bases and the J gene end by 2 bases; junction bases not matched to a gene: 6. In DNA, the CDR3 is TGTGCCAGCAGCCAGGCAACAGGGGCCAACTATGGCTACACCTTC. Its protein is CASSQATGANYGYTF.

The rearrangement links TRBV28 to TRBJ1-1; a weak D match, TRBD1 (6 bases). Germline loops: CDR1 MDHEN, CDR2 SYDVKM. The CDR3 covers 14 residues. Trimming left V 2 bases short and J 4 bases short, with 11 bases between. The CDR3 DNA follows: TGTGCCAGCAGTTTACAGGGGTTGGGCACTGAAGCTTTCTTT. It yields the protein CASSLQGLGTEAFF.

This chain joins TRBV4-1 and TRBJ2-1; no clear D gene. The V and J ends lost 0 bases and 0 bases respectively, with 6 bases between them. The CDR3 is made up of 15 amino acids. Germline V gene sequence: CDR1 MGHRA, CDR2 YSYEKL. In nucleotides, the CDR3 is TGCGCCAGCAGCCAAGACAGAGGCTCCTACAATGAGCAGTTCTTC. Amino acids: CASSQDRGSYNEQFF.

This clone was observed a single time. One end of the junction varies from germline; a read error may be responsible. The gene calls are TRBV24-1 and TRBJ2-1; 9 bases agree with TRBD1. There are 13 residues in the CDR3. Germline CDR1 KGHDR, CDR2 SFDVKD. CDR3 coding DNA: TGTGCCACCAGTGACCCCCACCGGGACAGGGTGCTCTTC. Encoded protein: CATSDPHRDRVLF.

The J gene is TRBJ2-7, the V gene TRBV4-1; D perhaps matches TRBD1 (5 bases). The ends were cut back, 4 bases at V and 1 base at J, with 17 bases in the middle. Germline V gene lookup returns CDR1 MGHRA and CDR2 YSYEKL. This CDR3 comprises 16 residues. The CDR3 DNA is TGCGCCAGCAGCCGCCAAATGACAGCTACGTCCTACGAGCAGTACTTC. Translation: CASSRQMTATSYEQYF.

V usage is TRBV25-1 and J usage is TRBJ1-4; tentative D call: TRBD1 (5 bases). There are 15 residues in the CDR3. CDR1 is MGHDK, CDR2 SYGVNS, per germline. V lost 3 bases, J lost 6 bases, and 14 bases lay in between. The CDR3 DNA reads TGTGCCAGCAGTGAGGCAGGGCCGTTGGATGAAAAACTGTTTTTT. This codes for CASSEAGPLDEKLFF.

Concerning this clone itself: This sample also contains other DNA sequences that code for the same CDR3. V and J are TRBV5-1 and TRBJ2-6, with 7 bases aligning to TRBD2. With 4 bases clipped from V and 4 bases from J, the junction kept 5 bases outside the gene matches. Germline V gives CDR1 SGHRS, CDR2 YFSETQ. The CDR3 consists of 15 residues. CDR3 region: CASSAGRGGANVLTF. CDR3 coding DNA: TGCGCCAGCAGCGCGGGGCGGGGGGGGGCCAACGTCCTGACTTTC.

V gene TRBV29-1 combines with J gene TRBJ2-1; no reliable D call. V lost 4 bases, J lost 1 base, and 11 bases lay in between. Germline CDR1 SQVTM, CDR2 ANQGSEA. The CDR3 runs to 14 residues. The CDR3 spells CSVVMADSYNEQFF. CDR3 nucleotide sequence: TGCAGCGTTGTCATGGCAGATTCCTACAATGAGCAGTTCTTC.

This clone was observed a few times. The CDR3 here is CASSQGLSNYGYTF. DNA for the CDR3: TGTGCCAGCAGCCAAGGACTGTCTAACTATGGCTACACCTTC. The chain has TRBV4-2 and TRBJ1-2; D unresolved. CDR1 is LGHNA and CDR2 is YNFKEQ in the germline V gene. This CDR3 is built from 14 residues. Deletions cut 1 base from V and 0 bases from J, with 6 bases between.

This chain connects TRBV28 to TRBJ2-1; 8 nucleotides agree with TRBD1. The length of the CDR3 is 15 residues. V trimming: 3 bases; J trimming: 8 bases; junction bases outside the gene matches: 9. In germline, CDR1 is MDHEN, CDR2 SYDVKM. The CDR3 sequence is CASSFPGTGMDEQFF. The CDR3, as DNA: TGTGCCAGCAGTTTCCCCGGGACAGGAATGGATGAGCAGTTCTTC.

V usage is TRBV6-5 and J usage is TRBJ1-5; tentatively, D is TRBD1 (6 bases). Looked up from germline, CDR1 is MNHEY and CDR2 is SVGAGI. The CDR3 runs 14 residues. Trimming took off 6 bases at V and 3 bases at J, with 12 bases between the two ends. The CDR3 region is CASSPDRSNQPQHF. CDR3 nucleotide sequence: TGTGCCAGCAGCCCAGACAGGTCCAATCAGCCCCAGCATTTT.

This chain links TRBV5-6 with TRBJ1-2, with 12 bases aligning to TRBD1. Germline CDR1 and CDR2: SGHDT and YYEEEE. CDR3 length equals 17 residues. V lost 4 bases, J lost 6 bases, and 13 bases stayed unmatched. The CDR3 sequence is CASSRGQGAIRSDGYTF. Here the CDR3 DNA reads TGTGCCAGCAGCCGGGGACAGGGGGCGATTCGGTCAGATGGCTACACCTTC.

This clone was detected once. The chain joins TRBV7-2 to TRBJ1-5; 8 bases match TRBD1. The V gene's germline CDR1 is SGHTA and CDR2 FQGNSA. V lost 9 bases, J lost 0 bases, and 7 bases stayed unmatched. CDR3 length equals 15 residues. The CDR3: CASGTGRSSNQPQHF. For the CDR3, the DNA is TGTGCCAGTGGGACAGGCCGCAGTAGCAATCAGCCCCAGCATTTT. The full variable domain, with the rest looked up from reference TRBV7-2 and TRBJ1-5, is GAGVSQSPSNKVTEKGKDVELRCDPISGHTALYWYRQSLGQGLEFLIYFQGNSAPDKSGLPSDRFSAERTGGSVSTLTIQRTQQEDSAVYLCASGTGRSSNQPQHFGDGTRLSIL.

This sequence joins TRBV9 and TRBJ1-2; D possibly corresponds to TRBD1 (5 bases). This CDR3 has 16 amino acids. V lost 6 bases and J lost 2, with 20 bases in between. Germline V lookup: CDR1 SGDLS, CDR2 YYNGEE. This CDR3 is CASTESKRGGNYGYTF. The CDR3 DNA sequence: TGTGCCAGCACGGAATCGAAGAGGGGAGGAAACTATGGCTACACCTTC. The entire variable domain, with the rest obtained from reference TRBV9 and TRBJ1-2, is as follows: DSGVTQTPKHLITATGQRVTLRCSPRSGDLSVYWYQQSLDQGLQFLIQYYNGEERAKGNILERFSAQQFPDLHSELNLSSLELGDSALYFCASTESKRGGNYGYTFGSGTRLTVV.

V gene TRBV27 combines with J gene TRBJ1-2, with 7 bases matching TRBD1. CDR1 and CDR2 from the germline V gene are MNHEY and SMNVEV (reference sequence). This CDR3 region has 15 residues. V lost 5 bases, J lost 6 bases, and 12 bases stayed unmatched. CDR3 coding DNA: TGTGCCAGCAGTCCCCGACAGGGAGGCATTCATGGCTACACCTTC. This translates into CASSPRQGGIHGYTF.